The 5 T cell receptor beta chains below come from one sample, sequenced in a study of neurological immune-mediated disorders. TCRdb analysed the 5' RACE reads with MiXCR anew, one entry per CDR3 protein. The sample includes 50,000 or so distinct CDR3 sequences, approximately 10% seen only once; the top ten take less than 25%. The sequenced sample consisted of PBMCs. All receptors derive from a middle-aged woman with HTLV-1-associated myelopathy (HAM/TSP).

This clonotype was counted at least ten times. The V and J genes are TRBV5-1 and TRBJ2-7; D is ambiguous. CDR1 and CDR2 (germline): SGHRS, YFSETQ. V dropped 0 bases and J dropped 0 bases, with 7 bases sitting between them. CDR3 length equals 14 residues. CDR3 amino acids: CASSLDFSSYEQYF. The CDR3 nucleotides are TGCGCCAGCAGCTTGGACTTCTCCTCCTACGAGCAGTACTTC.

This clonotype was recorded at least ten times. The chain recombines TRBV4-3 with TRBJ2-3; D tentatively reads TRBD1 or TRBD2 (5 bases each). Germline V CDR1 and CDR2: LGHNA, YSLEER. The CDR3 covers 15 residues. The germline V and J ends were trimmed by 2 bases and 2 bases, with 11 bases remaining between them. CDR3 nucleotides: TGCGCCAGCAGCCAAATGGGACCATTCACAGATACGCAGTATTTT. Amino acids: CASSQMGPFTDTQYF.

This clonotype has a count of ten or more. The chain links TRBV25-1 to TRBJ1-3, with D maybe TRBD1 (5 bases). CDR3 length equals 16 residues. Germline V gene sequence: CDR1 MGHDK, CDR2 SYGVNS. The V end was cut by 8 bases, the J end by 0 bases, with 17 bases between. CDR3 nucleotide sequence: TGTGCCAGCGGTTCAGGGCCGGGCGGCTCTGGAAACACCATATATTTT. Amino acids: CASGSGPGGSGNTIYF.

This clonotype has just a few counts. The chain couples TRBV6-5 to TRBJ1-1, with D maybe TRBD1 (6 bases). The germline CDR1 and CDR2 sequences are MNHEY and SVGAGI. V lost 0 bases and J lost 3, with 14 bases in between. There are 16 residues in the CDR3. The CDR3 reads CASSYSEGRGDTEAFF. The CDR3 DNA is TGTGCCAGCAGTTACTCCGAAGGTAGGGGGGACACTGAAGCTTTCTTT.

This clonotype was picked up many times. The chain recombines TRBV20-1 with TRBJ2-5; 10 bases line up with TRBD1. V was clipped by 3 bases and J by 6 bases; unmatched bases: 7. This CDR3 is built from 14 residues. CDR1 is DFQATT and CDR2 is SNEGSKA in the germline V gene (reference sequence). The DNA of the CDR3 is TGCAGTGCTAGTTGGACAGGGGGGCGGAAGACCCAGTACTTC. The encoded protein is CSASWTGGRKTQYF.